This record covers a single T cell receptor beta chain. Antigen: not known. The data are from a study of early T cells in non-severe SARS-CoV-2 infection. As for the study in general: Sequencing input comprised bulk RNA from unsorted whole blood; chain pairing was not available.

Study findings and constraints: Anti-spike CD8 responses were favored in VDJdb matching, and private and CD4 specificities were missed.

Unique molecular identifiers were attached to individual cDNA molecules. TCRdb fed the 5' RACE reads into MiXCR, producing one record per CDR3 protein. The sample holds approximately 52,000 distinct CDR3 sequences; 7.5% to 9.5% are singletons and the top ten take around 4.5%. V shed 4 bases and J shed 5 bases, with 11 bases lying between them. The CDR3 is made up of 14 amino acids. CDR1 and CDR2 (germline): PRHDT, FYEKMQ (reference sequence). Sequenced sample: whole blood. The receptor's source is an adult who was a healthcare worker with PCR-confirmed SARS-CoV-2 infection or an uninfected control (not recorded which). The genes are TRBV13 and TRBJ2-2; TRBD2 is a possible D gene (5 bases). CDR3 coding DNA: TGTGCCAGCAGCTACGGACGGAGGACCGGGGAGCTGTTTTTT. Its translation: CASSYGRRTGELFF.